This T cell receptor (beta chain) was sequenced during a study of T and B cells in COVID-19 patients. On the study more broadly: Most of the roughly 20 active-infection patients had comorbidities associated with unfavorable COVID-19 outcome. Points from the study as a whole: Symptomatic-phase blood samples from mildly ill patients and early samples from severe cases were scarce.

V lost 4 bases and J 0 bases, leaving 9 bases between the germline ends. The V gene's germline CDR1 is LGHNA and CDR2 YSLEER. The CDR3 spans 15 residues. BIOMED2 TRB-A/B primer pools were used in multiplex TRB PCR. MiXCR, run by TCRdb on the multiplex PCR reads, gives a single entry per CDR3 protein. Found here are 3,500 to 4,500 distinct CDR3 sequences, roughly 25% of them singletons; the top ten hold 20% to 25%. From blood, 250-500 ng of genomic DNA served as TRB template. This clonotype has just a few counts. Its target is not known. The chain has TRBV4-3 and TRBJ1-4; D is unresolved. This receptor was identified in a human donor with active COVID-19. The sample comprised blood. CDR3 sequence reads: CASSPAVTTNEKLFF. The CDR3 bases are TGCGCCAGCAGCCCCGCAGTCACAACTAATGAAAAACTGTTTTTT.